These T cell receptor beta chains were read from a single sample in a study of vaccination and CD4 T cells after COVID-19. No antigen is known for these receptors. In TCRdb, the PCR reads were re-called with MiXCR into one record per CDR3 protein. Here the sample spans about 22,000 distinct CDR3 sequences, under 40% being singletons. The material sequenced was CD4+ T cells from blood, cultured in vitro, taken about 7 months after SARS-CoV-2 vaccination. Receptor source: a human donor who had recovered from COVID-19. Each CDR3 is given with its conserved first and last residue. D genes are given only for firm matches. Size tells how often a clone was seen (once, few, many) or the class of an expanded clone, and some rows leave it out.

D gene | J gene | clone size | V gene | CDR3 length | CDR3 DNA | CDR3 protein
- | TRBJ1-6 | - | TRBV7-2 | 17 | TGTGCCAGCAGCTATCAGGGTAGTCGCTCCTATAATTCACCCCTCCACTTT | CASSYQGSRSYNSPLHF
- | TRBJ2-2 | - | TRBV6-1 | 14 | TGTGCCAGCAGGGACACAGGGAACACCGGGGAGCTGTTTTTT | CASRDTGNTGELFF
TRBD1 | TRBJ1-1 | few | TRBV7-9 | 15 | TGTGCCAGCAGCTCCAATACAGGGGGGGTCACTGAAGCTTTCTTT | CASSSNTGGVTEAFF
TRBD1 | TRBJ1-2 | few | TRBV20-1 | 14 | TGCAGTGCTAGAGCCTACAGGGGCGACTATGGCTACACCTTC | CSARAYRGDYGYTF
TRBD1 | TRBJ2-5 | - | TRBV5-4 | 14 | TGCGCCAGCAGCCAAGACAGGGGGCTAGAGACCCAGTACTTC | CASSQDRGLETQYF
- | TRBJ2-5 | - | TRBV28 | 17 | TGTGCCAGGACTAGGTGGGGGACAGTTTTGTACCAAGAGACCCAGTACTTC | CARTRWGTVLYQETQYF
TRBD1 | TRBJ2-3 | few | TRBV7-9 | 12 | TGTGCCAGCAGCTTCAGGGGGAATACGCAGTATTTT | CASSFRGNTQYF
- | TRBJ1-2 | - | TRBV6-1 | 14 | TGTGCCAGCAGTGAAAGTACAGGGCACTATGGCTACACCTTC | CASSESTGHYGYTF
TRBD2 | TRBJ2-7 | few | TRBV6-1 | 15 | TGTGCCAGCAGCGACCTAGCGGGAGGTAGATACGAGCAGTACTTC | CASSDLAGGRYEQYF
- | TRBJ2-1 | - | TRBV7-9 | 15 | TGTGCCAGCAGCCCTAGGACCCTGGAGGGCAATGAGCAGTTCTTC | CASSPRTLEGNEQFF
- | TRBJ2-5 | - | TRBV29-1 | 12 | TGCAGCGTTGTACCAGGGAGGGAGACCCAGTACTTC | CSVVPGRETQYF
- | TRBJ2-3 | few | TRBV20-1 | 10 | TGCAGTGCCCTACGTAACACGCAGTATTTT | CSALRNTQYF
- | TRBJ2-2 | - | TRBV5-1 | 16 | TGCGCCAGCAGCTTGGCCGGGCAGGGTACGGCCGGGGAGCTGTTTTTT | CASSLAGQGTAGELFF
TRBD1 | TRBJ1-1 | - | TRBV2 | 15 | TGTGCCAGCAGTTATCAGGGGACAGGAACCACTGAAGCTTTCTTT | CASSYQGTGTTEAFF